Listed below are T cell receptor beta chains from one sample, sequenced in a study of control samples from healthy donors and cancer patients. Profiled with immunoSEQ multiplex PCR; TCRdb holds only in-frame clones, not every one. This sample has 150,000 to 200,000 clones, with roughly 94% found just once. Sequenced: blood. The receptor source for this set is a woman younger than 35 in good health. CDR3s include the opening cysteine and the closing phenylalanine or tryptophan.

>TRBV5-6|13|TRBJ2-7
CASSFLGAGEQYF
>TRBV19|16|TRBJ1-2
CASSIVGQGPNYGYTF
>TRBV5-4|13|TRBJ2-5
CASSFWDRETQYF
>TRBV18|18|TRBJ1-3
CASSPPIFIGLSGNTIYF
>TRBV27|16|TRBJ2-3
CASRQGWGMGTDTQYF
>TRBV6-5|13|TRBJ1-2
CASFSGAMSGYTF
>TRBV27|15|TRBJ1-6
CASSLSVQVNSPLHF
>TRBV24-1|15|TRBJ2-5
CATSDLRQGLETQYF
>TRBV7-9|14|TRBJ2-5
CASSRTVAWETQYF
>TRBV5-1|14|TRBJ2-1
CASTGGLADNEQFF
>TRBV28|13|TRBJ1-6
CASRGQGDSPLHF
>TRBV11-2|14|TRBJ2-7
CASNFGGGPYEQYF
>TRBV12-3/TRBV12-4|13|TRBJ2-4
CASSRAGGDIQYF
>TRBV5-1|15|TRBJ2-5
CASSFFPGSRETQYF
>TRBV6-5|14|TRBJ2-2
CASLRDRQHRELFF
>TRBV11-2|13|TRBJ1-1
CASTLSHGAEAFF
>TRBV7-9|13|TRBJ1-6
CASSLDTYSPLHF
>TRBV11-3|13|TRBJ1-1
CASSLVTPTEAFF
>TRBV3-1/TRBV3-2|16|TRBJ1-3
CASSLPPGHGGNTIYF
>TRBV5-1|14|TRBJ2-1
CASSPRDSYNEQFF
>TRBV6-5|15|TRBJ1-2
CASTGRGDWNYGYTF
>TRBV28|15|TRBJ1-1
CASSEPGRLNTEAFF
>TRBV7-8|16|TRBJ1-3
CASSADTPGIGNTIYF
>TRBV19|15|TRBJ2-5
CASSGTGGIKETQYF
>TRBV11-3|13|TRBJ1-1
CASSLEKWTEAFF
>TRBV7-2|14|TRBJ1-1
CASSRRLSNTEAFF
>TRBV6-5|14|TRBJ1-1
CASSYRGQGTEAFF
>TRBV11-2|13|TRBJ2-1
CASSLGLYNEQFF
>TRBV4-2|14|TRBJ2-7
CASSQDEAGYEQYF
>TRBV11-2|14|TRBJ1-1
CASSLFVGNTEAFF
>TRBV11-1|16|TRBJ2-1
CASSSGLAGIYNEQFF
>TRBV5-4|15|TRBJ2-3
CASSLDSGSLDTQYF
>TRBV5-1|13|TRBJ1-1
CASSLSLNTEAFF
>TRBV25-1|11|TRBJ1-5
CASSEGGAQHF
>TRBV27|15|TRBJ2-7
CASPHEAKKSYEQYF
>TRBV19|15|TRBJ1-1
CASSIAGRGNTEAFF
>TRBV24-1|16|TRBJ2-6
CATSDHRVSGANVLTF
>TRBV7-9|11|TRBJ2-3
CASSLSDTQYF
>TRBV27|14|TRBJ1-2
CASSSGTANYGYTF
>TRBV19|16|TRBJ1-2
CASSTRGGQGQGGYTF
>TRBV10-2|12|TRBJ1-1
CASSGRSREAFF
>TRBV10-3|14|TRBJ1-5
CAIRSPGGGQPQHF
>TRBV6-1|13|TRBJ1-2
CASSENRAYGYTF
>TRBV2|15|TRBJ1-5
CASSERITLNQPQHF
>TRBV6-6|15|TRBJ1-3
CASSREAGSGNTIYF
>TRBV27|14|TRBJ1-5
CASSSAGSNQPQHF
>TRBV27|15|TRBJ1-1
CASSLWGQANTEAFF
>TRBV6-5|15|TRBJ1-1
CASSYGQSKNTEAFF
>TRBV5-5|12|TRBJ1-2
CASSRDSYGYTF
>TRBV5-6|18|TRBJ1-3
CASSFGTGGIASGNTIYF
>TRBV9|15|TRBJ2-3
CASSVGAISTDTQYF
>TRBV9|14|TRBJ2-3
CASSEAGGRNTQYF
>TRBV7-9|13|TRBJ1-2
CASSLANRDGYTF
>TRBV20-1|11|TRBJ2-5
CSALIQETQYF
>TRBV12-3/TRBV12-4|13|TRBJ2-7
CASSSPGQGKGTF
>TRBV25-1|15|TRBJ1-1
CASSETGQMNTEAFF